This T cell receptor (beta chain) derives from a study of immune heterogeneity within non-small cell lung tumors. Overall study results and limits: Recurrence of the same dominant CDR3 beta clonotypes was seen across tumor sites within a patient, and site-unique high-frequency clones were present alongside them.

The template consisted of bulk tumor genomic DNA, with roughly 0.65 ug used per sample. Biopsies, several per primary tumor and spaced far apart, were collected during surgery. Each patient presented with untreated, newly diagnosed non-small cell lung cancer and received curative surgery. CDR1 and CDR2 from the germline V gene are ENHRY and SYGVKD. Deletions cut 2 bases from V and 1 base from J, with 11 bases between. CDR3 size: 15 residues. In a multiplex PCR, 32 V and 13 J primers amplified TCR beta CDR3. TCRdb itself ran the multiplex PCR reads through MiXCR, one entry per CDR3 protein. Among roughly 10,000 distinct CDR3 sequences listed, less than 30% were seen once. This clonotype has a handful of counts. Its antigen is unknown.

Source material: lung tumor tissue. The receptor was derived from a woman aged 45-59 years with non-small cell lung cancer. The gene calls are TRBV10-3 and TRBJ2-5, with D perhaps matching TRBD1 (5 bases). For the CDR3, the DNA is TGTGCCATCAGTGAGGCAGGGTCGATCCAAGAGACCCAGTACTTC. Translated, it gives CAISEAGSIQETQYF.